This TCR beta chain was captured by sequencing in a study of blood T cell repertoires in COVID-19. As for the study in general: Samples representing acute and convalescent COVID-19 were sourced from the United States, Italy and Spain. Sample material is recorded as cDNA or gDNA derived from T cells, B-cell-depleted T cells, or PBMCs.

In the authors' methods: Quantification of nucleated cells was approximated via reference gene primer amplification. TCRdb keeps only in-frame clones here, not all; method: immunoSEQ multiplex PCR. For V, J and clone size, that table is used; D and trimming come from the DNA. Here the sample spans 220,000 or so clones, roughly 89% being singletons. V trimming: 7 bases; J trimming: 8 bases; junction bases outside the gene matches: 10. Germline values: CDR1 GTSNPN, CDR2 SVGIG (reference sequence). This CDR3 comprises 14 residues. J is TRBJ1-4 and V is TRBV30, with TRBD1 identical over 10 bases. Sequenced: peripheral blood. This clonotype was sampled from a man in his sixties who had recovered from COVID-19. CDR3 amino acids: CAYQRDRGSEKLFF. The CDR3 nucleotides are TGTGCCTATCAAAGGGACAGGGGATCCGAAAAACTGTTTTTT. The full variable domain, completed using reference TRBV30 and TRBJ1-4, is SQTIHQWPATLVQPVGSPLSLECTVEGTSNPNLYWYRQAAGRGLQLLFYSVGIGQISSEVPQNLSASRPQDRQFILSSKKLLLSDSGFYLCAYQRDRGSEKLFFGSGTQLSVL.